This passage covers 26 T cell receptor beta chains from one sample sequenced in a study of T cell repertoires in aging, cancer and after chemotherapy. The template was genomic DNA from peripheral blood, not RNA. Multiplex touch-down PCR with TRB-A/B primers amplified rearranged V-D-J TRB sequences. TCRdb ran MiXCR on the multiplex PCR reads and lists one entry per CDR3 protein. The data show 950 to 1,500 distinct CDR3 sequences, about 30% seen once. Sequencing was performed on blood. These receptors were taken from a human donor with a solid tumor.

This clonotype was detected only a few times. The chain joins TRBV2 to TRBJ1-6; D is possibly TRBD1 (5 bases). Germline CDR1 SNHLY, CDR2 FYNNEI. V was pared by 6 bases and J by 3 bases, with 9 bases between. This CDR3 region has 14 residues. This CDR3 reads CASRATDYNSPLHF. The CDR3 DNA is TGTGCCAGCAGAGCGACAGACTATAATTCACCCCTCCACTTT. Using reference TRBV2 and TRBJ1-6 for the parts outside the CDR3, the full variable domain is EPEVTQTPSHQVTQMGQEVILRCVPISNHLYFYWYRQILGQKVEFLVSFYNNEISEKSEIFDDQFSVERPDGSNFTLKIRSTKLEDSAMYFCASRATDYNSPLHFGNGTRLTVT.

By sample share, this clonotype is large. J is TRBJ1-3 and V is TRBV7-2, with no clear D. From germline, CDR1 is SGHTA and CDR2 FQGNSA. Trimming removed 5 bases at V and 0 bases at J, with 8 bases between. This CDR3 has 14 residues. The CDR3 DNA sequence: TGTGCCAGCAGCCCAGTAAGCTCTGGAAACACCATATATTTT. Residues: CASSPVSSGNTIYF.

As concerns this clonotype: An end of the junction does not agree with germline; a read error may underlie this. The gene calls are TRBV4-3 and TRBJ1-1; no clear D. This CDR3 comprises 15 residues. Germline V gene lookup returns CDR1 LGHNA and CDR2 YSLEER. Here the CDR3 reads CASSPLSDLNTKAFF. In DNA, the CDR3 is TGTGCCAGCAGCCCCCTTTCGGACCTGAACACTAAAGCTTTCTTT.

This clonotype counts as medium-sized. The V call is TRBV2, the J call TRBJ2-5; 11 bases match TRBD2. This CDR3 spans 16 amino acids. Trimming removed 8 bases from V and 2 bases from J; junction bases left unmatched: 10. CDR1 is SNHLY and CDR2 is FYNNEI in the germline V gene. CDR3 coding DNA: TGTGCCAGCCCCGCCACTCTAGCGGGGGGTCAAGAGACCCAGTACTTC. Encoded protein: CASPATLAGGQETQYF. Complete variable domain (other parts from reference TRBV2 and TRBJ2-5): EPEVTQTPSHQVTQMGQEVILRCVPISNHLYFYWYRQILGQKVEFLVSFYNNEISEKSEIFDDQFSVERPDGSNFTLKIRSTKLEDSAMYFCASPATLAGGQETQYFGPGTRLLVL.

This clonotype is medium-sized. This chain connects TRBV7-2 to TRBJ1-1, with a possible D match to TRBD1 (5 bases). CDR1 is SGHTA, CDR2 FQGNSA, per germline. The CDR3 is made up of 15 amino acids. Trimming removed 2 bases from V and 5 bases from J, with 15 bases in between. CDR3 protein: CASSLSVGRGTEAFF. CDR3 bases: TGTGCCAGCAGCTTAAGCGTGGGGCGGGGGACTGAAGCTTTCTTT.

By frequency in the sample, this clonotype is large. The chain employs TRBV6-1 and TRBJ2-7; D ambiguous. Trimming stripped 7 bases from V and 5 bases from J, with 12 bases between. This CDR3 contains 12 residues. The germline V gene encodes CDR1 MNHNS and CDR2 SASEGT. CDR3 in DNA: TGTGCCAGCAATATCGGGTCCCACGAGCAGTACTTC. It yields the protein CASNIGSHEQYF.

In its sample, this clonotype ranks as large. The CDR3 region is CASSILSGNQETQYF. The CDR3 DNA reads TGTGCCAGTAGTATTCTGAGCGGCAACCAAGAGACCCAGTACTTC. This chain links TRBV19 with TRBJ2-5; D possibly corresponds to TRBD2 (5 bases). The CDR3 totals 15 residues. In germline, CDR1 is LNHDA, CDR2 SQIVND (reference sequence). V was shortened by 3 bases and J by 0 bases, with 11 bases between the two germline ends. Based on the CDR3 plus reference TRBV19 and TRBJ2-5, the full variable domain is DGGITQSPKYLFRKEGQNVTLSCEQNLNHDAMYWYRQDPGQGLRLIYYSQIVNDFQKGDIAEGYSVSREKKESFPLTVTSAQKNPTAFYLCASSILSGNQETQYFGPGTRLLVL.

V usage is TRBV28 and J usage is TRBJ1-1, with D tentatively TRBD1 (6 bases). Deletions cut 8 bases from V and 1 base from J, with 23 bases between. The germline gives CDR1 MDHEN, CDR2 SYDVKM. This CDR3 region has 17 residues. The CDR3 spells CASRDGERGRRNTEAFF. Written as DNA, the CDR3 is TGTGCCAGCCGCGACGGGGAGAGGGGGAGGAGGAACACTGAAGCTTTCTTT. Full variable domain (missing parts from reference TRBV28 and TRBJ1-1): DVKVTQSSRYLVKRTGEKVFLECVQDMDHENMFWYRQDPGLGLRLIYFSYDVKMKEKGDIPEGYSVSREKKERFSLILESASTNQTSMYLCASRDGERGRRNTEAFFGQGTRLTVV.

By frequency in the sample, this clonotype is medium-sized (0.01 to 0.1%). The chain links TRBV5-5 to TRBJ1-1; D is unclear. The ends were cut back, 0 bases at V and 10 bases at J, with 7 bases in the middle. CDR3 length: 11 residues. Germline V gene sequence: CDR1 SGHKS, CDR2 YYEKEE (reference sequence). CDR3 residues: CASSLEVAAFF. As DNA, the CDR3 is TGTGCCAGCAGCTTGGAGGTTGCAGCTTTCTTT. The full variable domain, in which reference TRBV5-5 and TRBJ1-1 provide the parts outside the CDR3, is DAGVTQSPTHLIKTRGQQVTLRCSPISGHKSVSWYQQVLGQGPQFIFQYYEKEERGRGNFPDRFSARQFPNYSSELNVNALLLGDSALYLCASSLEVAAFFGQGTRLTVV.

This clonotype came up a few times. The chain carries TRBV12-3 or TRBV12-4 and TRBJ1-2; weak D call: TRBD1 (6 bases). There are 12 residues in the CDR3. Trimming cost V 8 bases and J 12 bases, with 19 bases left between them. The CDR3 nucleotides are TGTGCCAGCGGAAACAGGGTGCCTCTGGACACCTTC. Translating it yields CASGNRVPLDTF.

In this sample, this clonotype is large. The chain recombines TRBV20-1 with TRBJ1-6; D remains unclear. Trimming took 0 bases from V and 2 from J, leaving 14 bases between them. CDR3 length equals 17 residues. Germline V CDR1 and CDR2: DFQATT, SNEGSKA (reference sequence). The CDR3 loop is CSARDITDSTYNSPLHF. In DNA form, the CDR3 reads TGCAGTGCTAGAGATATAACGGATTCCACCTATAATTCACCCCTCCACTTT.

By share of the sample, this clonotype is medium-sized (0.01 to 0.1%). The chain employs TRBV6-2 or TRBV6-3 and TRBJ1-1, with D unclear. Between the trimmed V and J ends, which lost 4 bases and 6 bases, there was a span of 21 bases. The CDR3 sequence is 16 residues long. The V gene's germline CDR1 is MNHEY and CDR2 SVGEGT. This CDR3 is CASSSTPSDGLAEAFF. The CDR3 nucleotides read TGTGCCAGCAGTTCCACGCCGAGTGATGGGCTCGCTGAAGCTTTCTTT.

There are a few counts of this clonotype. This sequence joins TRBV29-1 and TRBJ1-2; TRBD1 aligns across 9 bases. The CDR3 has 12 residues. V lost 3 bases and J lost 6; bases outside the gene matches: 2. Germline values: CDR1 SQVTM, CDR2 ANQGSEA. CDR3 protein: CSVDNRGHGYTF. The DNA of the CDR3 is TGCAGCGTTGATAACAGGGGGCATGGCTACACCTTC.

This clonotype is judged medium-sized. The CDR3 nucleotides are TGTGCCAGCAGAAGCACTACAGGGAACACTGAAGCTTTCTTT. This sequence encodes CASRSTTGNTEAFF. V gene TRBV5-6 combines with J gene TRBJ1-1; a weak D match, TRBD1 (5 bases). This CDR3 region has 14 residues. V lost 5 bases, J lost 1 base, and 12 bases lay in between. Germline V CDR1 and CDR2: SGHDT, YYEEEE.

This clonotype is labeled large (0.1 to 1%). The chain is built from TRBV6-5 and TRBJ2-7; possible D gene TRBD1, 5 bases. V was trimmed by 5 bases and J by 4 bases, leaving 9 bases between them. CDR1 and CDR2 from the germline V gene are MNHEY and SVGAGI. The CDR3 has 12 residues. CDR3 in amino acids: CASSRQGYEQYF. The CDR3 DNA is TGTGCCAGCAGTCGGCAGGGATACGAGCAGTACTTC.

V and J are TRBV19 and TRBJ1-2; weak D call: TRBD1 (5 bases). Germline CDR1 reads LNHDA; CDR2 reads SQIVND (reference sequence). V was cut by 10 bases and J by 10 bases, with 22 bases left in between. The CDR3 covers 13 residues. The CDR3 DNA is TGTGCCACCGGGGCCGGAGCTAACTATAACTACACCTTC. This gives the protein CATGAGANYNYTF.

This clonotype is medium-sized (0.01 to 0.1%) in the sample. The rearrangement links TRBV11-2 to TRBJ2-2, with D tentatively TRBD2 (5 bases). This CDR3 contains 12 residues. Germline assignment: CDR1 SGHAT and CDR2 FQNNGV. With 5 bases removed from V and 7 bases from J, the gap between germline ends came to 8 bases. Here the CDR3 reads CASSPRDGELFF. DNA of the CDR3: TGTGCCAGCAGCCCCCGGGACGGGGAGCTGTTTTTT. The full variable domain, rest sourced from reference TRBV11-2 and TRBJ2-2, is EAGVAQSPRYKIIEKRQSVAFWCNPISGHATLYWYQQILGQGPKLLIQFQNNGVVDDSQLPKDRFSAERLKGVDSTLKIQPAKLEDSAVYLCASSPRDGELFFGEGSRLTVL.

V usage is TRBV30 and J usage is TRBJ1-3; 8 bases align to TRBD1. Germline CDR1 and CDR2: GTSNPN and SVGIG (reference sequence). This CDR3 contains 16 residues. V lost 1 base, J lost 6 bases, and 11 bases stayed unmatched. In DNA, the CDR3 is TGTGCCTGGAGTGACCAAAGGACAGGGCATAAAAACACCATATATTTT. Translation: CAWSDQRTGHKNTIYF.

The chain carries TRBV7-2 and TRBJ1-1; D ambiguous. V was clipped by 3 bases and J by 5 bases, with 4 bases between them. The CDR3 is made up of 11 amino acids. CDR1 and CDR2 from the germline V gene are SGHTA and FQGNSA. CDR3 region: CASSFTTEAFF. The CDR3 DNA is TGTGCCAGCAGCTTCACAACTGAAGCTTTCTTT. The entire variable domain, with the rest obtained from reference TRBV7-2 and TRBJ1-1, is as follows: GAGVSQSPSNKVTEKGKDVELRCDPISGHTALYWYRQSLGQGLEFLIYFQGNSAPDKSGLPSDRFSAERTGGSVSTLTIQRTQQEDSAVYLCASSFTTEAFFGQGTRLTVV.

The CDR3, as DNA: TGTGCCAGCAGTGAAAGGGGGCTAGATGGCTACACCTTC. It codes for CASSERGLDGYTF. This sequence joins TRBV6-1 and TRBJ1-2, with 7 bases identical to TRBD1. The CDR3 length is 13 residues. V shed 2 bases, J shed 6 bases, and the junction held 3 bases outside the gene matches. Looked up from germline, CDR1 is MNHNS and CDR2 is SASEGT.

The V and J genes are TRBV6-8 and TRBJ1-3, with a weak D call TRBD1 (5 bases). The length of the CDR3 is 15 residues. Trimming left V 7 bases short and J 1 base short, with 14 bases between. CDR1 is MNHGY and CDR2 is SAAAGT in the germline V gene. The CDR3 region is CASILLGVSGNTIYF. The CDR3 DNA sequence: TGTGCCAGCATCTTACTGGGGGTGTCTGGAAACACCATATATTTT.

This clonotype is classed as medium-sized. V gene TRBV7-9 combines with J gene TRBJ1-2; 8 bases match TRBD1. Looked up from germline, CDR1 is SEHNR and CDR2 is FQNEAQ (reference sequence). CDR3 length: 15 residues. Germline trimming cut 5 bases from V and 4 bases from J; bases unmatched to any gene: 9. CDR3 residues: CASSPGQGGSYGYTF. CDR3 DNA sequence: TGTGCCAGCAGCCCTGGACAGGGTGGAAGCTATGGCTACACCTTC.

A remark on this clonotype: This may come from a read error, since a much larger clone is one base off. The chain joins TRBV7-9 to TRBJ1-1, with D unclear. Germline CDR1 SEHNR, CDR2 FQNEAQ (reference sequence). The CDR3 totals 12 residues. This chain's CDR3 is CASSLGITKAFF. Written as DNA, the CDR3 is TGTGCCAGCAGCTTAGGTATCACTAAAGCTTTCTTT.

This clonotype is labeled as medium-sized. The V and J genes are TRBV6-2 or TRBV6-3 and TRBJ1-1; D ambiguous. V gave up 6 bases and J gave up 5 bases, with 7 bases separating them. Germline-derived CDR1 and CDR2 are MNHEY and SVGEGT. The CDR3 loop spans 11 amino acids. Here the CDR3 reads CASSQGTEAFF. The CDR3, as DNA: TGTGCCAGCAGCCAAGGGACTGAAGCTTTCTTT.

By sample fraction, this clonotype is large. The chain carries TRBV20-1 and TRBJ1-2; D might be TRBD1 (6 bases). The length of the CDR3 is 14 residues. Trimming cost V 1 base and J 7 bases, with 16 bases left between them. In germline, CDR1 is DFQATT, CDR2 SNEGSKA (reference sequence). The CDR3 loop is CSARGTGLSGGYTF. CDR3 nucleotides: TGCAGTGCTAGAGGAACAGGGTTGTCGGGTGGCTACACCTTC.

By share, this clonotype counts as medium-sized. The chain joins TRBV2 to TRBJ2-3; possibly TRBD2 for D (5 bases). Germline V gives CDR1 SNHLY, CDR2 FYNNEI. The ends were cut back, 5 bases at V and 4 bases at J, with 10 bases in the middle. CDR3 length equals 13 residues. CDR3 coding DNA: TGTGCCAGCAGTCGGGGTGACTCAGATACGCAGTATTTT. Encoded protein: CASSRGDSDTQYF.